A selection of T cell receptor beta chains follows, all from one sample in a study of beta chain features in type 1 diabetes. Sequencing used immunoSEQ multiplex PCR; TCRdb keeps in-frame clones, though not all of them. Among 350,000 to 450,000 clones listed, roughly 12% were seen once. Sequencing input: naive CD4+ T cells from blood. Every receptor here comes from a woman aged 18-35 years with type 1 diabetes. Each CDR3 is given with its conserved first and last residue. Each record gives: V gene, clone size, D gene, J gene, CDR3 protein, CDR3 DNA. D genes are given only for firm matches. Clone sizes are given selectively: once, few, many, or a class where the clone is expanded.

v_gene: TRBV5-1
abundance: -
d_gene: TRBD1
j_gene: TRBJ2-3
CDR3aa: CASTDRGSTDTQYF
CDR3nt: TGCGCCAGCACCGACAGGGGTAGCACAGATACGCAGTATTTT

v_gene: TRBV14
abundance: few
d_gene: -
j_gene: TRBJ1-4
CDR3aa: CASSQRWQNEKLFF
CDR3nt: TGTGCCAGCAGCCAGAGGTGGCAGAATGAAAAACTGTTTTTT

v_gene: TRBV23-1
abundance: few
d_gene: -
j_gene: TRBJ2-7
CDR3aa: CASSQWSARSYEQYF
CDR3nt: TGCGCCAGCAGTCAATGGTCTGCCAGATCCTACGAGCAGTACTTC

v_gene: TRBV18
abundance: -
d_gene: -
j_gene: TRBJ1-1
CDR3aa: CASSPPWTENTEAFF
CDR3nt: TGTGCCAGCTCACCACCATGGACAGAAAACACTGAAGCTTTCTTT

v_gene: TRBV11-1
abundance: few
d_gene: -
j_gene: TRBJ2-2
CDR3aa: CASSLAVRGTGELFF
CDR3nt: TGTGCCAGCAGCTTAGCAGTACGGGGCACCGGGGAGCTGTTTTTT

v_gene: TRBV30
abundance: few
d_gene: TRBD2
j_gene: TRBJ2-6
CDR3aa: CAWKTTRGRSGANVLTF
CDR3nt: TGTGCCTGGAAGACTACTCGCGGGAGGAGTGGGGCCAACGTCCTGACTTTC

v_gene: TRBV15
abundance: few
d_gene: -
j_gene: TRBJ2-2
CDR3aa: CATSRDRVVTGELFF
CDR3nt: TGTGCCACCAGCAGAGACAGGGTGGTCACCGGGGAGCTGTTTTTT

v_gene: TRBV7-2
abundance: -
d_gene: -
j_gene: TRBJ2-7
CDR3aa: CASSSLYEQYF
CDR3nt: TGTGCCAGCAGCTCACTCTACGAGCAGTACTTC

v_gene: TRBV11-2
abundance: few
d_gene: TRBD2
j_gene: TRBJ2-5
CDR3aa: CASTALAGAKETQYF
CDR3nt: TGTGCCAGCACGGCCCTAGCGGGAGCGAAAGAGACCCAGTACTTC

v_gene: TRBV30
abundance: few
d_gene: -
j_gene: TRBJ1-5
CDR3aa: CAWSVGGRFSSNQPQHF
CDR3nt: TGTGCCTGGAGTGTCGGGGGACGGTTTTCGAGCAATCAGCCCCAGCATTTT

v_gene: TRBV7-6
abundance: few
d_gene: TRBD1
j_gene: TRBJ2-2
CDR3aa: CASSLGGTGHTGELFF
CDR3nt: TGTGCCAGCAGCTTAGGTGGGACAGGGCACACCGGGGAGCTGTTTTTT

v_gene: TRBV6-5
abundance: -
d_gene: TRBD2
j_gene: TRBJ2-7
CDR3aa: CASSGTSKYEQYF
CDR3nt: TGTGCCAGCAGCGGGACTAGCAAATACGAGCAGTACTTC

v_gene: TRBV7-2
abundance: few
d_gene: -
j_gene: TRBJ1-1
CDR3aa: CASSRRAGGTEAFF
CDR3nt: TGTGCCAGCAGCCGGAGGGCGGGGGGCACTGAAGCTTTCTTT

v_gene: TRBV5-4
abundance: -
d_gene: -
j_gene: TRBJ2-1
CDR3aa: CASSPGGPGSSYNEQFF
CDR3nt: TGTGCCAGCAGCCCTGGTGGGCCAGGCAGCTCCTACAATGAGCAGTTCTTC

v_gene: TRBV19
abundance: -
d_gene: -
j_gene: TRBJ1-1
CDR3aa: CASRRTGLINTEAFF
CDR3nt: TGTGCCAGTAGACGAACTGGACTGATCAACACTGAAGCTTTCTTT

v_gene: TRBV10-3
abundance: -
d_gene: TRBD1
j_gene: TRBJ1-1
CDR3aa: CAISALDRGLGEAFF
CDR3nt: TGTGCCATCAGTGCCCTGGACAGGGGGCTCGGAGAAGCTTTCTTT

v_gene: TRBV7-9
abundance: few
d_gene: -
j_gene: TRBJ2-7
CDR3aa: CASSPNRESYEQYF
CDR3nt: TGTGCCAGCAGCCCCAACAGGGAGTCCTACGAGCAGTACTTC

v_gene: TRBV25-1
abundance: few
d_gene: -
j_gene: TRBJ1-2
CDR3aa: CASFGGDYGYTF
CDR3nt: TGTGCCAGCTTTGGGGGCGACTATGGCTACACCTTC

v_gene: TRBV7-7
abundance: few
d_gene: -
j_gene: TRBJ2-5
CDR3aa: CASSDRRGAETQYF
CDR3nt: TGTGCTAGCAGCGACCGGCGCGGGGCGGAGACCCAGTACTTC

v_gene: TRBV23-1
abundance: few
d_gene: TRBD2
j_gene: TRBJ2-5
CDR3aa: CASSQNGGETQYF
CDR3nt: TGCGCCAGCAGTCAGAACGGGGGGGAGACCCAGTACTTC

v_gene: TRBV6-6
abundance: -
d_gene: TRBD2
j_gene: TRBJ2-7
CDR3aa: CASSTSGRDRYEQYF
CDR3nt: TGTGCCAGCAGTACCAGCGGGAGGGATAGGTACGAGCAGTACTTC

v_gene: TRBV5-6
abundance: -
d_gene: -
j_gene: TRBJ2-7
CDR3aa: CASSFRQTYEQYF
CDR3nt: TGTGCCAGCAGCTTTCGACAGACCTACGAGCAGTACTTC

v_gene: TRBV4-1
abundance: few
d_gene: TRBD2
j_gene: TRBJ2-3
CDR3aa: CASSQSLAGVDTQYF
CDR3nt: TGCGCCAGCAGCCAGTCTCTAGCGGGGGTGGATACGCAGTATTTT

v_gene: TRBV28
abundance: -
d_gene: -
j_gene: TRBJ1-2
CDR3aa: CASSLQGSGYTF
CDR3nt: TGTGCCAGCAGTTTACAGGGATCCGGCTACACCTTC

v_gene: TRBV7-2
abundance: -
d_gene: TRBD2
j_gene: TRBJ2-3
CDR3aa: CASSLAGSGSRDTQYF
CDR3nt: TGTGCCAGCAGCTTAGCAGGGAGCGGGAGTCGAGATACGCAGTATTTT

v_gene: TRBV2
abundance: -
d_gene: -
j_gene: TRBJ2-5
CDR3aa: CASRPGGPRTQYF
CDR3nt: TGTGCCAGCAGGCCAGGAGGCCCCAGGACCCAGTACTTC

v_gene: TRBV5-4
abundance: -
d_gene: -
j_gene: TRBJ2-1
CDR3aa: CASSSLAPNEQFF
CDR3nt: TGTGCCAGCAGCTCACTAGCACCCAATGAGCAGTTCTTC